Sequencing of this T cell receptor beta chain was carried out in a study of technical replicates of blood from four donors. The assay was immunoSEQ multiplex PCR, and TCRdb's table has in-frame clones only and misses some. Among some 71,000 clones listed, around 97% were seen once. CDR3 length: 15 amino acids. The V gene end was trimmed by 3 bases and the J gene end by 8 bases; junction bases not matched to a gene: 10. In germline, CDR1 is SNHLY, CDR2 FYNNEI. The gene calls are TRBV2 and TRBJ2-1, with 7 bases lining up with TRBD2. Material: T cells isolated from PBMCs. The receptor was isolated from a human donor in good health. The chain's CDR3 is CASSDTSVRWDEQFF. CDR3 DNA: TGTGCCAGCAGTGATACTAGCGTTAGATGGGATGAGCAGTTCTTC.